This passage covers 20 T cell receptor beta chains from one sample sequenced in a study of blood T cell repertoires in COVID-19. Generated by immunoSEQ multiplex PCR, the TCRdb table keeps only in-frame clones and is missing some. Counted here are about 36,000 clones, about two thirds occurring once; the ten biggest clones make up 10%. Sequencing was carried out using peripheral blood. Source of these receptors: an older man with COVID-19, enrolled during active disease.

The table lists this clone with a few counts. The chain links TRBV11-3 to TRBJ1-3, with D possibly being TRBD1 (5 bases). Trimming removed 1 base from V and 3 bases from J, with 13 bases in between. Germline-derived CDR1 and CDR2 are SGHNT and YENEEA. The CDR3 length is 16 residues. CDR3 sequence reads: CASSLVKTDGGNTIYF. CDR3 sequence (DNA): TGTGCCAGCAGCTTAGTCAAGACAGACGGTGGAAACACCATATATTTT.

V usage is TRBV19 and J usage is TRBJ2-3; 9 bases are shared with TRBD1. J was trimmed by 4 bases and V by 3 bases; bases with no gene match: 5. Germline V lookup: CDR1 LNHDA, CDR2 SQIVND (reference sequence). The CDR3 totals 15 residues. The CDR3 protein is CASSMTGGRSDTQYF. DNA of the CDR3: TGTGCCAGTAGTATGACAGGGGGTCGATCAGATACGCAGTATTTT.

This chain joins TRBV4-1 and TRBJ2-7; TRBD1 is a possible D gene (5 bases). The CDR3 has 20 amino acids. Germline CDR1 and CDR2: MGHRA and YSYEKL. With 0 bases removed from V and 5 bases from J, the gap between germline ends came to 29 bases. The CDR3 loop reads CASSQDGQGSPFLPFDEQYF. The CDR3 bases are TGCGCCAGCAGCCAAGATGGCCAGGGAAGCCCGTTCCTCCCCTTTGACGAGCAGTACTTC.

The chain uses TRBV10-3 and TRBJ2-7; perhaps TRBD2 as D (6 bases). The CDR3 has 11 amino acids. The germline V and J ends were trimmed by 8 bases and 3 bases, with 8 bases remaining between them. Germline CDR1 and CDR2: ENHRY and SYGVKD. DNA for the CDR3: TGTGCCATCGGGGGACTCTACGAGCAGTACTTC. As protein: CAIGGLYEQYF.

The CDR3 loop reads CASSAQGATEAFF. The CDR3, as DNA: TGTGCCAGCAGTGCACAGGGGGCCACTGAAGCTTTCTTT. The rearrangement uses TRBV6-4 and TRBJ1-1; 9 positions agree with TRBD1. J gave up 4 bases and V 4 bases, and 1 base lay outside the gene matches. Germline V gene data show CDR1 as MRHNA and CDR2 as SNTAGT. There are 13 residues in the CDR3.

The CDR3, as DNA: TGCGCCAGCACCAGGGGTAGCGGGGGCTACGAGCAGTACTTC. Protein: CASTRGSGGYEQYF. This rearrangement joins TRBV10-2 to TRBJ2-7, with 9 bases identical to TRBD2. The CDR3 length is 14 residues. The J segment lost 3 bases and the V segment lost 7 bases, leaving 7 bases of the junction unmatched. CDR1 is WSHSY, CDR2 SAAADI, per germline.

This clone has just one count. V is TRBV5-1 and J is TRBJ1-1; TRBD1 agrees at 7 bases. With V trimmed by 4 bases and J by 1 base, 4 bases remained unmatched. CDR1 and CDR2 (germline): SGHRS, YFSETQ. The CDR3 has 14 residues. The CDR3 DNA is TGCGCCAGCAGCAAATGGGACAGGAACACTGAAGCTTTCTTT. Encoded protein: CASSKWDRNTEAFF.

CDR3 coding DNA: TGTGCCAGCAGCTGGACAGGTCCTAACTATGGCTACACCTTC. This gives the protein CASSWTGPNYGYTF. The gene calls are TRBV7-2 and TRBJ1-2; 7 bases align to TRBD1. The CDR3 has 14 amino acids. The trim removed 4 bases at V and 0 bases at J, leaving 2 bases unmatched. Germline V gene lookup returns CDR1 SGHTA and CDR2 FQGNSA.

This chain joins TRBV5-1 and TRBJ1-1; no reliable D call. The CDR3 runs 13 residues. V was shortened by 4 bases and J by 0 bases, with 7 bases between the two germline ends. Per the germline V gene, CDR1 is SGHRS and CDR2 is YFSETQ. The CDR3 DNA sequence: TGCGCCAGCAGCCCTCGTGTGAACACTGAAGCTTTCTTT. This codes for CASSPRVNTEAFF.

The chain has TRBV6-5 and TRBJ2-2; TRBD1 matches 8 bases. V lost 9 bases to trimming and J lost 2 bases; unmatched junction nucleotides: 8. Germline V gives CDR1 MNHEY, CDR2 SVGAGI. This CDR3 region has 15 residues. The CDR3 loop reads CASKRTGHNTGELFF. As DNA, the CDR3 is TGTGCCAGTAAGAGGACAGGGCACAACACCGGGGAGCTGTTTTTT.

The V gene is TRBV24-1, the J gene TRBJ2-7; 8 bases align to TRBD1. Looked up from germline, CDR1 is KGHDR and CDR2 is SFDVKD. After removal of 9 bases from V and 0 bases from J, the junction contained 21 bases not matched to a gene. The CDR3 is 19 amino acids. The CDR3 DNA sequence: TGTGCCACCCCCGACCCCCGTTTCCGGACAGGGATTAGCTCCTACGAGCAGTACTTC. This sequence encodes CATPDPRFRTGISSYEQYF.

This sequence joins TRBV6-6 and TRBJ1-4; the match to TRBD1 covers 7 bases. This CDR3 is built from 15 residues. Germline V CDR1 and CDR2: MNHNY, SVGAGI (reference sequence). The trim removed 4 bases at V and 5 bases at J, leaving 7 bases unmatched. CDR3 sequence: CASSSDRTNNEKLFF. DNA of the CDR3: TGTGCCAGCAGTTCGGACAGGACAAACAATGAAAAACTGTTTTTT.

The chain uses TRBV12-5 and TRBJ1-5; D perhaps matches TRBD1 (5 bases). V lost 6 bases and J lost 7, with 13 bases in between. The CDR3 extends over 13 amino acids. Germline V CDR1 and CDR2: LGHNT, FRNRAP. CDR3: CASGPGGGQPQHF. The DNA for the CDR3 is TGTGCTAGTGGCCCGGGGGGTGGGCAGCCCCAGCATTTT.

The chain recombines TRBV7-5 with TRBJ1-4; the table's D call, TRBD1, has no DNA check behind it. TRBV7-5 corresponds to a pseudogene. There are 19 residues in the CDR3. CDR3 coding DNA: TGTGTCAGAAGCCCTCCTTTTGAGACAGCCAAGACAGAAGATGAAAAACTGTTTTTT. The encoded protein is CVRSPPFETAKTEDEKLFF.

The table lists this clone with a few counts. The V gene is TRBV27, the J gene TRBJ2-3, with TRBD2 matching over 12 bases. After removal of 7 bases from V and 6 bases from J, the junction contained 5 bases not matched to a gene. The CDR3 length is 14 residues. Germline V gene sequence: CDR1 MNHEY, CDR2 SMNVEV (reference sequence). The CDR3 spells CASTRTSGVDTQYF. The CDR3 nucleotides are TGTGCCAGCACCAGGACTAGCGGGGTCGATACGCAGTATTTT.

The rearrangement joins TRBV29-1 to TRBJ2-3; a weak D match, TRBD1 (5 bases). Trimming shortened V by 5 bases and J by 1 base, and 13 bases separated the two germline ends. The germline gives CDR1 SQVTM, CDR2 ANQGSEA. The CDR3 runs to 14 residues. The CDR3: CSVLRPGRTDTQYF. The DNA of the CDR3 is TGCAGCGTTTTAAGACCAGGGCGCACAGATACGCAGTATTTT.

DNA for the CDR3: TGTGCCAGCAGCCAAGGATCAGGGGGGAACACTGAAGCTTTCTTT. It is translated as CASSQGSGGNTEAFF. The chain is built from TRBV3-1 (or the pseudogene TRBV3-2) and TRBJ1-1, with 7 bases matching TRBD1. V lost 1 base and J lost 1; bases outside the gene matches: 3. Germline lookup yields CDR1 LGHDT and CDR2 YNNKEL (reference sequence). The CDR3 sequence is 15 residues long.

V usage is TRBV19 and J usage is TRBJ1-2; D is ambiguous. This CDR3 contains 13 residues. The V gene lost 3 bases and the J gene lost 3 bases, with 8 bases spanning the gap. Looked up from germline, CDR1 is LNHDA and CDR2 is SQIVND (reference sequence). The CDR3 loop reads CASSIGVYYGYTF. CDR3 nucleotide sequence: TGTGCCAGTAGTATCGGGGTATACTATGGCTACACCTTC. Combining the CDR3 with reference TRBV19 and TRBJ1-2 gives the whole variable domain DGGITQSPKYLFRKEGQNVTLSCEQNLNHDAMYWYRQDPGQGLRLIYYSQIVNDFQKGDIAEGYSVSREKKESFPLTVTSAQKNPTAFYLCASSIGVYYGYTFGSGTRLTVV.

This clone came up a few times. The gene calls are TRBV5-1 and TRBJ1-2, with 8 nucleotides matching TRBD1. Per the germline V gene, CDR1 is SGHRS and CDR2 is YFSETQ. J gave up 7 bases and V 4 bases, and 6 bases lay outside the gene matches. The CDR3 runs to 13 residues. CDR3 amino acids: CASSVQGARGYTF. The CDR3 coding sequence is TGCGCCAGCAGCGTTCAGGGGGCGCGTGGCTACACCTTC.

This clone was seen a handful of times. V is TRBV19 and J is TRBJ2-1, with D possibly TRBD2 on 5 matching bases. This CDR3 is 15 amino acids long. Germline lookup yields CDR1 LNHDA and CDR2 SQIVND (reference sequence). Trimming took 3 bases from V and 4 from J, leaving 13 bases between them. The CDR3 loop reads CASSIMGEGYNEQFF. The DNA for the CDR3 is TGTGCCAGTAGTATCATGGGAGAAGGTTACAATGAGCAGTTCTTC. The full variable domain, completed using reference TRBV19 and TRBJ2-1, is DGGITQSPKYLFRKEGQNVTLSCEQNLNHDAMYWYRQDPGQGLRLIYYSQIVNDFQKGDIAEGYSVSREKKESFPLTVTSAQKNPTAFYLCASSIMGEGYNEQFFGPGTRLTVL.